This entry features one TCR beta chain sequence. One end of the junction fails to match germline, which may point to a read error. The sample originates from a study of blood T cell repertoires in COVID-19. Study context: Sites in the United States, Italy and Spain provided acute and convalescent COVID-19 samples.

Original data processing: Counts of nucleated cells, estimated from reference gene primer amplification, were obtained. Assay: immunoSEQ multiplex PCR; the TCRdb copy retains only in-frame clones and omits some. V and J calls and clone size are copied from that table; D and trimming were computed from the DNA. The table shows about 320,000 clones, with 80% to 90% occurring only once. Sequencing was done on a sample of peripheral blood. The sequence was collected from a young man who had recovered from COVID-19.

CDR3 amino acids: CAGRVQGYGYTF. Written as DNA, the CDR3 is TGTGCCGGCAGGGTACAGGGGTATGGCTACACCTTC. V is TRBV7-9 and J is TRBJ1-2; 7 bases agree with TRBD1. CDR1 is SEHNR, CDR2 FQNEAQ, per germline (reference sequence). The CDR3 runs 12 residues.